The 12 T cell receptor beta chains below were found in one sample sequenced in a study of shared clonotypes between healthy human individuals. Using immunoSEQ multiplex PCR, the repertoire was profiled, and TCRdb retains in-frame clones only, with some absent. Of about 2.3 million clones listed, roughly 92% are singletons. The source material was naive CD4+ T cells from PBMCs. Subset given: CD45RA+ positively selected. These receptors were obtained from a young man in good health. Some clones in this sample may be carry-over from other donors' samples.

Notes on this clone: This sample includes further DNA sequences coding for the same CDR3. The rearrangement links TRBV5-1 to TRBJ2-1, with 7 bases aligning to TRBD1. CDR3 size: 14 residues. CDR1 is SGHRS and CDR2 is YFSETQ in the germline V gene. Losses at the gene ends were 7 bases for V and 0 bases for J; bases not matched to a gene: 4. CDR3 sequence (DNA): TGCGCCAGCTCCCCAGGGGGCTCCTACAATGAGCAGTTCTTC. It encodes CASSPGGSYNEQFF.

In regard to this clone: Other nucleotide sequences in the sample specify the same CDR3. This rearrangement joins TRBV11-2 to TRBJ2-7; D gene unclear. CDR3 length: 13 residues. Trimming removed 3 bases from V and 3 bases from J, with 9 bases in between. Germline CDR1 reads SGHAT; CDR2 reads FQNNGV. This chain's CDR3 is CASSLGQRYEQYF. The CDR3 nucleotides are TGTGCCAGCAGCTTGGGCCAGCGCTACGAGCAGTACTTC.

The sample holds a few counts of this clone. The gene calls are TRBV7-2 and TRBJ1-5, with D unclear. V lost 4 bases, J lost 2 bases, and 12 bases lay in between. This CDR3 contains 15 residues. CDR1 and CDR2 from the germline V gene are SGHTA and FQGNSA. The CDR3 region is CASSYGRPGNQPQHF. DNA of the CDR3: TGTGCCAGCAGCTACGGGCGGCCGGGCAATCAGCCCCAGCATTTT.

V is TRBV7-8 and J is TRBJ1-5, with D possibly being TRBD1 (5 bases). Germline lookup yields CDR1 SGHVS and CDR2 FQNEAQ. This CDR3 is built from 14 residues. V lost 5 bases and J lost 0, with 8 bases in between. The CDR3 reads CASSLQGSNQPQHF. The CDR3 region has the DNA TGTGCCAGCAGCCTGCAGGGTAGCAATCAGCCCCAGCATTTT.

In its sample, this clone was seen once. J is TRBJ2-1 and V is TRBV5-5; D is undetermined. The CDR3 length is 12 residues. Germline values: CDR1 SGHKS, CDR2 YYEKEE (reference sequence). V was trimmed by 2 bases and J by 14 bases, leaving 14 bases between them. CDR3 protein: CASSLDGYREFF. The CDR3 DNA sequence: TGTGCCAGCAGCTTAGATGGTTATAGGGAGTTCTTC.

The chain has TRBV7-9 and TRBJ1-4, with D possibly matching TRBD1 (5 bases). Between the trimmed V and J ends, which lost 1 base and 0 bases, there was a span of 12 bases. The CDR3 sequence is 17 residues long. Germline-derived CDR1 and CDR2 are SEHNR and FQNEAQ (reference sequence). The CDR3 reads CASSLGPGLATNEKLFF. In DNA, the CDR3 is TGTGCCAGCAGCTTAGGCCCGGGACTTGCAACTAATGAAAAACTGTTTTTT.

CDR3 nucleotides: TGTGCCAGCGGCCCAAAGACATTTGGTCCATACGAGCAGTACTTC. It codes for CASGPKTFGPYEQYF. The gene calls are TRBV2 and TRBJ2-7; D ambiguous. The V gene's germline CDR1 is SNHLY and CDR2 FYNNEI. The germline V and J ends were trimmed by 8 bases and 4 bases, with 21 bases remaining between them. CDR3 length: 15 amino acids.

V is TRBV4-1 and J is TRBJ1-4, with 10 bases matching TRBD1. This CDR3 region has 15 residues. Germline V gene sequence: CDR1 MGHRA, CDR2 YSYEKL. The trim removed 1 base at V and 8 bases at J, leaving 4 bases unmatched. CDR3 sequence: CASSQAGQGTEKLFF. DNA for the CDR3: TGCGCCAGCAGCCAAGCGGGACAGGGGACCGAAAAACTGTTTTTT.

Notes on this clone: This sample includes further DNA sequences coding for the same CDR3. The rearrangement uses TRBV29-1 and TRBJ2-7, with D hard to call. The CDR3 runs to 12 residues. V lost 4 bases to trimming and J lost 0 bases, with 7 bases between them. The germline V gene encodes CDR1 SQVTM and CDR2 ANQGSEA. DNA of the CDR3: TGCAGCGTTGGGTTAAGCTCCTACGAGCAGTACTTC. Residues: CSVGLSSYEQYF.

The V call is TRBV11-2, the J call TRBJ1-3, with TRBD1 matching 9 bases. Per germline, CDR1 SGHAT and CDR2 FQNNGV. This CDR3 is 16 amino acids long. V was clipped by 5 bases and J by 0 bases; unmatched bases: 5. CDR3 nucleotide sequence: TGTGCCAGCAGCGACGGACAGGGGATCTCTGGAAACACCATATATTTT. Encoded protein: CASSDGQGISGNTIYF.

The chain has TRBV4-2 and TRBJ2-1; D ambiguous. Germline lookup yields CDR1 LGHNA and CDR2 YNFKEQ. V was clipped by 1 base and J by 4 bases, with 11 bases between them. The CDR3 contains 15 residues. CDR3 sequence (DNA): TGTGCCAGCAGCCAAGTAACGGAGACATACAATGAGCAGTTCTTC. Its protein is CASSQVTETYNEQFF.

The chain joins TRBV7-2 to TRBJ2-1, with unresolved D. Germline CDR1 is SGHTA and CDR2 is FQGNSA. This CDR3 contains 17 residues. Trimming stripped 2 bases from V and 3 bases from J, with 17 bases between. DNA of the CDR3: TGTGCCAGCAGCTTAAACCACCCCGGAACGTACTACAATGAGCAGTTCTTC. Translated: CASSLNHPGTYYNEQFF.